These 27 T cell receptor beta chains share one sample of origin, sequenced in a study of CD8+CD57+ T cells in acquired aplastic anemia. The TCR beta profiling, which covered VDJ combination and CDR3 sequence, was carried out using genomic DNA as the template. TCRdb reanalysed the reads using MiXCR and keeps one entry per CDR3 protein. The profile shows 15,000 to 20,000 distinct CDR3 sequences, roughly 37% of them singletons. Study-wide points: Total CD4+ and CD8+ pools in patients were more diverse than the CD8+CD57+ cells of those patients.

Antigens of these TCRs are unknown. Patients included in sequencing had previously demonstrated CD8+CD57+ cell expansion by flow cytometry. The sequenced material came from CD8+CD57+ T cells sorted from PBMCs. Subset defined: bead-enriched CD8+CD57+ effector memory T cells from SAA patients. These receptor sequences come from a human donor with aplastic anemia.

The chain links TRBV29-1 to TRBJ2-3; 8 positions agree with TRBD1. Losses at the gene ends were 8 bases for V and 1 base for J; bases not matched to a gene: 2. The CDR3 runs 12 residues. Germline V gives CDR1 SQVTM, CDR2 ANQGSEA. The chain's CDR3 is CSLGQGTDTQYF. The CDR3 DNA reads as TGCAGCTTGGGACAGGGCACAGATACGCAGTATTTT.

CDR3 in DNA: TGCAGCGTTGGACGGGACAGGGGGCTCGGGACTGAAGCTTTCTTT. Its protein product is CSVGRDRGLGTEAFF. The rearrangement joins TRBV29-1 to TRBJ1-1; the match to TRBD1 covers 12 bases. Per the germline V gene, CDR1 is SQVTM and CDR2 is ANQGSEA. This CDR3 has 15 residues. V lost 4 bases, J lost 5 bases, and 8 bases stayed unmatched.

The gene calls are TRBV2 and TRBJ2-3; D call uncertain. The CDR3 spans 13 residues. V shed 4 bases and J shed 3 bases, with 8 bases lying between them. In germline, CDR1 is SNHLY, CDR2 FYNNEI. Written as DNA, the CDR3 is TGTGCCAGCAGTGTCGAACGGACAGATACGCAGTATTTT. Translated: CASSVERTDTQYF.

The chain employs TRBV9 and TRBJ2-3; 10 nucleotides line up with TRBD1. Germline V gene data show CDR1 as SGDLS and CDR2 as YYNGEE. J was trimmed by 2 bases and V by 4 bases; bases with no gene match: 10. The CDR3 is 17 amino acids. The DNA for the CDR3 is TGTGCCAGCAGCTCGAGTTCCGGGACAGGGGTCACAGATACGCAGTATTTT. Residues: CASSSSSGTGVTDTQYF. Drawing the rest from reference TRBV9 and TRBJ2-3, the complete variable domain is DSGVTQTPKHLITATGQRVTLRCSPRSGDLSVYWYQQSLDQGLQFLIQYYNGEERAKGNILERFSAQQFPDLHSELNLSSLELGDSALYFCASSSSSGTGVTDTQYFGPGTRLTVL.

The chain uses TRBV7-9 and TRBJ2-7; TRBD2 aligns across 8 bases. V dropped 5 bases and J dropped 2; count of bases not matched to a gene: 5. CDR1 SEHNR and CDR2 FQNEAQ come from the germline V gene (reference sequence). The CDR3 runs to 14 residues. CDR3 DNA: TGTGCCAGCAGCCTAACTAGCGGACCCTACGAGCAGTACTTC. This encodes CASSLTSGPYEQYF.

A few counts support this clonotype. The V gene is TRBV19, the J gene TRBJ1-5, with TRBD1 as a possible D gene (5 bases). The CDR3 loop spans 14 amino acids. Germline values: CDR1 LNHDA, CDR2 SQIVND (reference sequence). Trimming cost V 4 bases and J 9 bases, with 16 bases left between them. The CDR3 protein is CASSTRDARRPQHF. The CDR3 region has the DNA TGTGCCAGTAGTACTCGGGACGCTCGGAGGCCCCAGCATTTT.

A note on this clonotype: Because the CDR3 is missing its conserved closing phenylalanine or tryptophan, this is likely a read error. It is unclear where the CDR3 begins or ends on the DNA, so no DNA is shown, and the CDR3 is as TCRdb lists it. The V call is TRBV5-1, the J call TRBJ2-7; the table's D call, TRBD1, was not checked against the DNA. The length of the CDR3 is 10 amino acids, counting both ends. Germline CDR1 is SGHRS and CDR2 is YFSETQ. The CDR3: CASSLRKQGK.

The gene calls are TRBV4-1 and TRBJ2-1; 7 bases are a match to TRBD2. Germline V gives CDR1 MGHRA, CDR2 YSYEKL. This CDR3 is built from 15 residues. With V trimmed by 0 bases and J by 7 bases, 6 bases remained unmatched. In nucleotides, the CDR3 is TGCGCCAGCAGCCAAGATCTTGGGGGAGGGAATGAGCAGTTCTTC. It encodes CASSQDLGGGNEQFF.

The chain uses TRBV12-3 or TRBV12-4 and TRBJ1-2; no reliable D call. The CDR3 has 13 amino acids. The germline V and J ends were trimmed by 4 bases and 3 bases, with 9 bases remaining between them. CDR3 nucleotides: TGTGCCAGCAGTTCCAGTACAGACTATGGCTACACCTTC. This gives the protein CASSSSTDYGYTF.

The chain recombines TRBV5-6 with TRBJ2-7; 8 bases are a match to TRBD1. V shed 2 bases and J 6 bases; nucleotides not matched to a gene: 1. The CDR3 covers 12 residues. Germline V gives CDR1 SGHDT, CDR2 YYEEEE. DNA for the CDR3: TGTGCCAGCAGCTTCAGGGGGCTCGAGCAGTACGTC. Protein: CASSFRGLEQYV.

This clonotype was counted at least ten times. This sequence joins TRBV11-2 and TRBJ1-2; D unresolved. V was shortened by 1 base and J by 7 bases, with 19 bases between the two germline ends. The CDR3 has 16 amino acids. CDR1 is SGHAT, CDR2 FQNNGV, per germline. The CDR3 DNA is TGTGCCAGCAGCTTAGGCCCCACGGGATGGGTGGGTGGCTACACCTTC. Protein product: CASSLGPTGWVGGYTF.

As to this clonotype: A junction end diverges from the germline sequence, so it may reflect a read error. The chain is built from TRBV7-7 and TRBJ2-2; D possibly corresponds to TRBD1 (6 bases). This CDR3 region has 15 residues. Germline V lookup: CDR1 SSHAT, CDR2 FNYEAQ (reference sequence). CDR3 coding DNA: TGTGCTAGCAGCTTAGTTCTACAGGGCACCGGGGAGCTGTTTTTT. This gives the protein CASSLVLQGTGELFF.

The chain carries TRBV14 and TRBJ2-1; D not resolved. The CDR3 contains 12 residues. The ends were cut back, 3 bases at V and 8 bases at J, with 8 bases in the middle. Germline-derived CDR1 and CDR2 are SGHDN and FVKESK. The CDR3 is CASSHQIDEQFF. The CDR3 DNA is TGTGCCAGCAGCCACCAGATTGATGAGCAGTTCTTC.

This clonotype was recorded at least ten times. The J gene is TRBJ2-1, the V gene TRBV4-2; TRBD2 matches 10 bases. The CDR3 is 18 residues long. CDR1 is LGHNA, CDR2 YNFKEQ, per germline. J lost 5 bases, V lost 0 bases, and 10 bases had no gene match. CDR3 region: CASSQEGGAGGPDNEQFF. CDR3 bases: TGTGCCAGCAGCCAAGAAGGCGGAGCGGGGGGGCCAGACAATGAGCAGTTCTTC.

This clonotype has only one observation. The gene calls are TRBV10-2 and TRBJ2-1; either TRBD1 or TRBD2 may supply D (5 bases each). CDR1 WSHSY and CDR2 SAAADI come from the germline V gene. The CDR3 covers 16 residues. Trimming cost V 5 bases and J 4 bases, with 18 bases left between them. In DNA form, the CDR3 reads TGCGCCAGCAGTCCTCAAAGCGGACAAAAATACAATGAGCAGTTCTTC. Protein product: CASSPQSGQKYNEQFF.

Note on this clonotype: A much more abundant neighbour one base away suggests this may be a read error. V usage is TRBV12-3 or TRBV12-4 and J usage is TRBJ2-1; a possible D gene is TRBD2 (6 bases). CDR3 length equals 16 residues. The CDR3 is CASSPVLGGFRNEQLF. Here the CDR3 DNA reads TGTGCCAGCAGTCCCGTCTTGGGGGGTTTTAGGAATGAGCAGCTCTTC.

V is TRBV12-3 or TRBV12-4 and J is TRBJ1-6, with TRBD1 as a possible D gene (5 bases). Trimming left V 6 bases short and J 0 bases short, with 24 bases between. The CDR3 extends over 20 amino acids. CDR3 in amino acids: CASRARGTVTSRSYNSPLHF. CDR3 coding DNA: TGTGCCAGCAGGGCTCGGGGGACTGTGACTTCTCGCTCCTATAATTCACCCCTCCACTTT.

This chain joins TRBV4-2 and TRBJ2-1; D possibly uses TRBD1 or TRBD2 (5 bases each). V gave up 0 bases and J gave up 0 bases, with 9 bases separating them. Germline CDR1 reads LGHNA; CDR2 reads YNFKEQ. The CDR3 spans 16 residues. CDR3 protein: CASSQEGENSYNEQFF. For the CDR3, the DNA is TGTGCCAGCAGCCAAGAAGGGGAGAACTCCTACAATGAGCAGTTCTTC.

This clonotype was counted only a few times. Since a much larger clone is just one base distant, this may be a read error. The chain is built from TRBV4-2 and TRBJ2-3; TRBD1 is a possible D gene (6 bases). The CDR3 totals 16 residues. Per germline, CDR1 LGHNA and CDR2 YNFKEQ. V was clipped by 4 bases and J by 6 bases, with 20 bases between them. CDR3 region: CASSRTGQGPLDTQYF. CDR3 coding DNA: TGTGCCAGCAGCCGAACGGGGCAGGGGCCTTTGGATACGCAGTATTTT.

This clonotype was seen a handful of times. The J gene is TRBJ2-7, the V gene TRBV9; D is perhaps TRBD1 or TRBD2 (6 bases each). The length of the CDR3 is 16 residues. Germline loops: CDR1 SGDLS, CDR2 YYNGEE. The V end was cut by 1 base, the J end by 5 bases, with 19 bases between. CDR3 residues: CASSVSLRGGQDEQYF. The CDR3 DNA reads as TGTGCCAGCAGCGTATCCCTCCGTGGGGGGCAGGACGAGCAGTACTTC.

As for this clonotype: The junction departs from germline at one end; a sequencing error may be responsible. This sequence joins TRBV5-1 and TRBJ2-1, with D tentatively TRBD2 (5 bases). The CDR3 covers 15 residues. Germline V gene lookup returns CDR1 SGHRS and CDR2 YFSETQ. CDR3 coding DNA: TGCGCCAGCAGGTCCGAGCGGACCCTATACAATGAGCAATTCTTC. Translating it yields CASRSERTLYNEQFF.

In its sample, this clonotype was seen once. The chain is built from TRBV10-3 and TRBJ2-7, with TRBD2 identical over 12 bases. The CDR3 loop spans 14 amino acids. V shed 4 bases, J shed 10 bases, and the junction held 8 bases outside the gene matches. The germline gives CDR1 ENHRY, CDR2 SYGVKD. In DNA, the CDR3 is TGTGCCATCAGTGGAGCTAGCGGGGGGGCTTATCAGTACTTC. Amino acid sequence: CAISGASGGAYQYF.

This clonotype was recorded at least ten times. The CDR3 DNA is TGCGCCAGCAGCCATGGACAGTATTCGTACACCGGGGAGCTGTTTTTT. It yields the protein CASSHGQYSYTGELFF. V usage is TRBV4-1 and J usage is TRBJ2-2; D is perhaps TRBD1 (6 bases). V was pared by 3 bases and J by 3 bases, with 14 bases between. CDR3 length: 16 residues. From germline, CDR1 is MGHRA and CDR2 YSYEKL.

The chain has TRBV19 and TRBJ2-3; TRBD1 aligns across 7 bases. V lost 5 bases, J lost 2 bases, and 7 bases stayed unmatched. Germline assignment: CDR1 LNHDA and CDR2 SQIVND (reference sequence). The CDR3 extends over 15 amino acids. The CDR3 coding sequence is TGTGCCAGTAGTGCCATCGACAGGGACACAGATACGCAGTATTTT. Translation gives CASSAIDRDTDTQYF.

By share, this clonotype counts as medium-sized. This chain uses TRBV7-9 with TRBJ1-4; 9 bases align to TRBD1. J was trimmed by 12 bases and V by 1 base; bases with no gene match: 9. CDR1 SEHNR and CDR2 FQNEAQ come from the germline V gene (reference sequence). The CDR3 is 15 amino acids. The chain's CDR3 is CASSLVTGGSLELFF. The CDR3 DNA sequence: TGTGCCAGCAGCTTAGTCACAGGGGGCTCATTGGAACTGTTTTTT.

Here the CDR3 DNA reads TGCGCCAGCAGTCGGACCGGCGGACAGGGGGGAAGCGCGGGGGAGCTGTTTTTT. Its protein product is CASSRTGGQGGSAGELFF. V and J are TRBV5-1 and TRBJ2-2, with 10 positions matching TRBD1. With V trimmed by 5 bases and J by 8 bases, 18 bases remained unmatched. The CDR3 runs to 18 residues. Germline V gene lookup returns CDR1 SGHRS and CDR2 YFSETQ.

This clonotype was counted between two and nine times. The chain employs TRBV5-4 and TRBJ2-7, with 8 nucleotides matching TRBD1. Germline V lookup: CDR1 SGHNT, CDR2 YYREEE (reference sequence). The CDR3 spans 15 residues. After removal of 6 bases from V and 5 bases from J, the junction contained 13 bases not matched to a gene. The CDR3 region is CASTLGQGATNEQYF. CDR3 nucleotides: TGTGCCAGCACCCTGGGCCAGGGGGCGACGAACGAGCAGTACTTC. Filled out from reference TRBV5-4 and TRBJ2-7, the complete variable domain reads ETGVTQSPTHLIKTRGQQVTLRCSSQSGHNTVSWYQQALGQGPQFIFQYYREEENGRGNFPPRFSGLQFPNYSSELNVNALELDDSALYLCASTLGQGATNEQYFGPGTRLTVT.